These 18 T cell receptor beta chains came from one sample sequenced in a study of identical twins. TCRdb reanalysed the 5' RACE reads using MiXCR and keeps one entry per CDR3 protein. The sample has 200,000 to 250,000 distinct CDR3 sequences, around 8% seen once. This sample also appeared in a second study, on yellow fever vaccine responses in identical twins.

Sequencing was carried out using memory (CD45RO+) T cells sorted from blood. The receptors shown here come from a woman in her late teens or twenties in good health.

This clonotype was seen only a few times. The chain joins TRBV9 to TRBJ2-3; 8 bases map to TRBD2. The ends lost 1 base at V and 2 bases at J; junction bases unmatched: 6. CDR1 SGDLS and CDR2 YYNGEE come from the germline V gene. The CDR3 runs to 16 residues. This CDR3 reads CASSVSPGGPTDTQYF. In DNA, the CDR3 is TGTGCCAGCAGCGTAAGTCCGGGGGGGCCCACAGATACGCAGTATTTT. The full variable domain, completed using reference TRBV9 and TRBJ2-3, is DSGVTQTPKHLITATGQRVTLRCSPRSGDLSVYWYQQSLDQGLQFLIQYYNGEERAKGNILERFSAQQFPDLHSELNLSSLELGDSALYFCASSVSPGGPTDTQYFGPGTRLTVL.

This clonotype was observed a few times. The genes are TRBV24-1 and TRBJ2-3; 8 bases line up with TRBD2. The CDR3 sequence is 15 residues long. Trimming removed 6 bases from V and 0 bases from J; junction bases left unmatched: 4. Germline V gene data show CDR1 as KGHDR and CDR2 as SFDVKD. The CDR3 nucleotides are TGTGCCACCAGTCTTCAGCGGGGGAGCACAGATACGCAGTATTTT. Translation gives CATSLQRGSTDTQYF.

The chain is built from TRBV14 and TRBJ2-2, with D unresolved. CDR1 and CDR2 (germline): SGHDN, FVKESK. This CDR3 is built from 16 residues. The ends were cut back, 4 bases at V and 3 bases at J, with 15 bases in the middle. This chain's CDR3 is CASSPLGFLDTGELFF. CDR3 nucleotides: TGTGCCAGCAGCCCCCTCGGGTTCTTGGACACCGGGGAGCTGTTTTTT.

This clonotype was counted between two and nine times. J is TRBJ2-6 and V is TRBV15; the D is unclear. The CDR3 is 13 amino acids. V shed 4 bases and J shed 0 bases, with 1 base lying between them. From germline, CDR1 is LNHNV and CDR2 YYDKDF (reference sequence). The CDR3 spells CATSISGANVLTF. DNA for the CDR3: TGTGCCACCAGCATCTCTGGGGCCAACGTCCTGACTTTC.

This clonotype was recorded many times. The J gene is TRBJ1-6, the V gene TRBV12-3 or TRBV12-4; D gene uncertain. With 6 bases removed from V and 7 bases from J, the gap between germline ends came to 13 bases. CDR3 length: 14 amino acids. The CDR3, as DNA: TGTGCCAGCAGAGTTGGGGTAGAGAATTCACCCCTCCACTTT. Amino acid sequence: CASRVGVENSPLHF.

This clonotype was observed a handful of times. The chain carries TRBV4-3 and TRBJ2-3; 8 nucleotides align to TRBD2. The CDR3 is 15 amino acids. Germline V gives CDR1 LGHNA, CDR2 YSLEER. The ends lost 1 base at V and 1 base at J; junction bases unmatched: 1. The CDR3: CASSQGREGTDTQYF. In nucleotides, the CDR3 is TGCGCCAGCAGCCAAGGGCGGGAGGGCACAGATACGCAGTATTTT.

This clonotype was recorded at least ten times. The chain combines TRBV12-3 or TRBV12-4 with TRBJ2-1, with D unresolved. The CDR3 runs to 11 residues. V shed 8 bases and J shed 10 bases, with 12 bases lying between them. The CDR3, as DNA: TGTGCCAGCGGAAGAGACGGGGAGCAGTTCTTC. Translation: CASGRDGEQFF.

The chain couples TRBV6-2 or TRBV6-3 to TRBJ1-5; no clear D. Trimming shortened V by 2 bases and J by 1 base, and 6 bases separated the two germline ends. The germline V gene has CDR1 MNHEY and CDR2 SVGEGT. CDR3 length equals 14 residues. CDR3 DNA sequence: TGTGCCAGCAGTTACATAACGAGCAATCAGCCCCAGCATTTT. This sequence encodes CASSYITSNQPQHF.

This clonotype occurred many times. V and J are TRBV29-1 and TRBJ2-3; D gene ambiguous. Germline lookup yields CDR1 SQVTM and CDR2 ANQGSEA. CDR3 size: 14 residues. V was cut by 5 bases and J by 0 bases, with 12 bases left in between. The CDR3 is CSVLGLHSTDTQYF. For the CDR3, the DNA is TGCAGCGTTTTAGGCCTACATAGCACAGATACGCAGTATTTT.

The table lists this clonotype with many counts. The rearrangement uses TRBV9 and TRBJ2-3, with 8 bases identical to TRBD1. From germline, CDR1 is SGDLS and CDR2 YYNGEE. The J segment lost 4 bases and the V segment lost 3 bases, leaving 10 bases of the junction unmatched. The CDR3 spans 16 residues. Here the CDR3 DNA reads TGTGCCAGCAGCGCACGTCAGGGGGCATTAGCAGATACGCAGTATTTT. This translates into CASSARQGALADTQYF. Full variable domain (outside the CDR3, taken from reference TRBV9 and TRBJ2-3): DSGVTQTPKHLITATGQRVTLRCSPRSGDLSVYWYQQSLDQGLQFLIQYYNGEERAKGNILERFSAQQFPDLHSELNLSSLELGDSALYFCASSARQGALADTQYFGPGTRLTVL.

This clonotype was counted many times. The J gene is TRBJ2-7, the V gene TRBV9, with D maybe TRBD1 (5 bases). Germline V gives CDR1 SGDLS, CDR2 YYNGEE. The CDR3 sequence is 13 residues long. V shed 2 bases and J shed 6 bases, with 12 bases lying between them. The CDR3 sequence is CASSVRVLGEQYF. CDR3 nucleotide sequence: TGTGCCAGCAGCGTCAGGGTCCTGGGCGAGCAGTACTTC.

This clonotype was seen repeatedly, ten times or more. An end of the junction does not agree with germline; a read error may underlie this. The chain couples TRBV7-7 to TRBJ2-5; D may be TRBD2 (6 bases). Germline values: CDR1 SSHAT, CDR2 FNYEAQ (reference sequence). The CDR3 totals 13 residues. This chain's CDR3 is CASSLAEQETQYF. The CDR3 bases are TGTGCTAGCAGCTTAGCGGAACAAGAGACCCAGTACTTC.

This clonotype was seen many times. The rearrangement joins TRBV15 to TRBJ2-2; D is perhaps TRBD2 (5 bases). CDR3 length: 15 amino acids. V was shortened by 0 bases and J by 6 bases, with 11 bases between the two germline ends. The germline CDR1 and CDR2 sequences are LNHNV and YYDKDF (reference sequence). The CDR3 DNA reads as TGTGCCACCAGCAGAGATCAGGCCGGGGCCGGGGAGCTGTTTTTT. Protein sequence: CATSRDQAGAGELFF. Filled out from reference TRBV15 and TRBJ2-2, the complete variable domain reads DAMVIQNPRYQVTQFGKPVTLSCSQTLNHNVMYWYQQKSSQAPKLLFHYYDKDFNNEADTPDNFQSRRPNTSFCFLDIRSPGLGDTAMYLCATSRDQAGAGELFFGEGSRLTVL.

The rearrangement joins TRBV6-1 to TRBJ2-7; 8 bases line up with TRBD2. The ends lost 6 bases at V and 3 bases at J; junction bases unmatched: 7. Germline CDR1 MNHNS, CDR2 SASEGT. This CDR3 region has 14 residues. CDR3 coding DNA: TGTGCCAGCAGAAATAGCGGGGTCCTCTACGAGCAGTACTTC. Protein sequence: CASRNSGVLYEQYF.

This clonotype showed up just a few times. The chain couples TRBV28 to TRBJ2-3, with 11 positions matching TRBD2. Germline CDR1 is MDHEN and CDR2 is SYDVKM. CDR3 length: 16 amino acids. The ends lost 6 bases at V and 4 bases at J; junction bases unmatched: 9. CDR3 sequence reads: CASRRRGTSGSDTQYF. The DNA for the CDR3 is TGTGCCAGCAGGAGGCGCGGGACTAGCGGCTCAGATACGCAGTATTTT.

This clonotype has ten or more counts. The V gene is TRBV10-3, the J gene TRBJ1-2, with D hard to call. V was shortened by 0 bases and J by 7 bases, with 9 bases between the two germline ends. CDR1 and CDR2 from the germline V gene are ENHRY and SYGVKD. This CDR3 has 13 residues. CDR3 residues: CAISESGIGGYTF. The DNA of the CDR3 is TGTGCCATCAGTGAGTCAGGAATTGGTGGCTACACCTTC.

This clonotype was observed at least ten times. The chain combines TRBV5-6 with TRBJ1-6, with D hard to call. Deletions cut 0 bases from V and 7 bases from J, with 14 bases between. Looked up from germline, CDR1 is SGHDT and CDR2 is YYEEEE. CDR3 length equals 16 residues. CDR3 residues: CASSLGVRNLNSPLHF. The CDR3 coding sequence is TGTGCCAGCAGCTTGGGTGTCAGAAACTTGAATTCACCCCTCCACTTT.

This clonotype was recorded many times. The V and J genes are TRBV15 and TRBJ2-7; no firm D call. Germline CDR1 and CDR2: LNHNV and YYDKDF (reference sequence). V was cut by 0 bases and J by 7 bases, with 16 bases left in between. The CDR3 extends over 15 amino acids. The CDR3 DNA reads as TGTGCCACCAGCAGAGATAACGACTTGCGTGAGGAGCAGTACTTC. This sequence encodes CATSRDNDLREEQYF.